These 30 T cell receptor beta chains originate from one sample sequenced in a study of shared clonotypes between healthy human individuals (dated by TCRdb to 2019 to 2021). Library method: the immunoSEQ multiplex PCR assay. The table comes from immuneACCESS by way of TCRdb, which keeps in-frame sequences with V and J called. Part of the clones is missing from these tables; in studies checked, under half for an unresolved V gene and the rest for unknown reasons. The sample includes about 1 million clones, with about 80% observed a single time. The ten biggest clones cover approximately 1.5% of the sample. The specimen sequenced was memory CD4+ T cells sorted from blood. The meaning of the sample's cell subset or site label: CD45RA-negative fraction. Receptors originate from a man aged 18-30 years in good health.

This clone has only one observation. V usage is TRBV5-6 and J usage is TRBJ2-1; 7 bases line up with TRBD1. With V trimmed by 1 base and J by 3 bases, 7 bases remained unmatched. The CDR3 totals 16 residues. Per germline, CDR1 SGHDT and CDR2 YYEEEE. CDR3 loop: CASSLSGQSYYNEQFF. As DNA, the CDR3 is TGTGCCAGCAGCTTGTCGGGACAGTCTTACTACAATGAGCAGTTCTTC.

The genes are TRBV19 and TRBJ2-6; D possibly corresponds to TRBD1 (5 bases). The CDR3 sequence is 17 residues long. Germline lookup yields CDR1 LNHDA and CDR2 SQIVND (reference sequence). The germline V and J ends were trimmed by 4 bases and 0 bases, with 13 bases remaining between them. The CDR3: CASSTQAWDSGANVLTF. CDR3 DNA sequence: TGTGCCAGTAGTACACAGGCTTGGGACTCTGGGGCCAACGTCCTGACTTTC.

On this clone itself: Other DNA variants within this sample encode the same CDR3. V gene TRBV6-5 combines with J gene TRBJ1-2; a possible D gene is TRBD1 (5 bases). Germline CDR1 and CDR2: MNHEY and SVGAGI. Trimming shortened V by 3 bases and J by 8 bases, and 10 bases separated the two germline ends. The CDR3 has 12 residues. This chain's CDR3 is CASSYQGSGYTF. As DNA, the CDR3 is TGTGCCAGCAGTTATCAGGGATCAGGCTACACCTTC.

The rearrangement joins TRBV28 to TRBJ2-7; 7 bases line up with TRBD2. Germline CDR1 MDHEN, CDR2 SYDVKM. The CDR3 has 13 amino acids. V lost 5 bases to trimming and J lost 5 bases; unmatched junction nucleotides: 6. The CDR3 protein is CASSLTSTHEQYF. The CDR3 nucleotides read TGTGCCAGCAGTCTGACTAGCACCCACGAGCAGTACTTC.

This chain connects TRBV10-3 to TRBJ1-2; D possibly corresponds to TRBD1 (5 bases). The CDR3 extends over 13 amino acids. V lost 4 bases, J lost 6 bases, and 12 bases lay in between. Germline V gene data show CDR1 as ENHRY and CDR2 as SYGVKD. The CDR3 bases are TGTGCCATCAGTGGCGGCAGGGAACATGGCTACACCTTC. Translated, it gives CAISGGREHGYTF.

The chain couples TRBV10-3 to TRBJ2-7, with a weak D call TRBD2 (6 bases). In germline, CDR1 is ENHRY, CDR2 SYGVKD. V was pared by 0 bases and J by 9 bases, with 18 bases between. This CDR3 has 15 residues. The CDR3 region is CAISESGTAGYGQYF. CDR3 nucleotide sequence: TGTGCCATCAGTGAGTCCGGGACTGCGGGTTATGGGCAGTACTTC.

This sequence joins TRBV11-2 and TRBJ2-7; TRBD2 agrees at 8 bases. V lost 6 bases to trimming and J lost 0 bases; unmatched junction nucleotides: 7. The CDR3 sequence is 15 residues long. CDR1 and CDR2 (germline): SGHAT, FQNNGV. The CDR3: CASRPTSGPSYEQYF. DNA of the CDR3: TGTGCCAGCAGGCCTACTAGCGGACCCTCCTACGAGCAGTACTTC.

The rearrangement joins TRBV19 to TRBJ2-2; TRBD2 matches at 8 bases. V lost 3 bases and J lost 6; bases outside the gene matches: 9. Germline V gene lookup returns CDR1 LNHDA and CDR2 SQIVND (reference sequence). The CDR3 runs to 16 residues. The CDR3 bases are TGTGCCAGTAGTATTAGGCTAGCGGGTCCCGCCGGGGAGCTGTTTTTT. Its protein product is CASSIRLAGPAGELFF.

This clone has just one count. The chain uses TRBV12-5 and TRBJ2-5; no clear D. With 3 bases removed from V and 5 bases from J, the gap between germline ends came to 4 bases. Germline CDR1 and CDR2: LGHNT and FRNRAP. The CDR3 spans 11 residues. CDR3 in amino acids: CASGLMETQYF. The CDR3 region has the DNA TGTGCTAGTGGTTTAATGGAGACCCAGTACTTC.

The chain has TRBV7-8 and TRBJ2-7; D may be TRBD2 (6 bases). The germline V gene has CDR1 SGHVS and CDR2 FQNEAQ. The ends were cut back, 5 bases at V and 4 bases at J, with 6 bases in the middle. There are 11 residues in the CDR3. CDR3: CASSRGYEQYF. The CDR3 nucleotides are TGTGCCAGCAGCCGGGGGTACGAGCAGTACTTC. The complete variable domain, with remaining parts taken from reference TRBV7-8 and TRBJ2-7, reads GAGVSQSPRYKVAKRGQDVALRCDPISGHVSLFWYQQALGQGPEFLTYFQNEAQLDKSGLPSDRFFAERPEGSVSTLKIQRTQQEDSAVYLCASSRGYEQYFGPGTRLTVT.

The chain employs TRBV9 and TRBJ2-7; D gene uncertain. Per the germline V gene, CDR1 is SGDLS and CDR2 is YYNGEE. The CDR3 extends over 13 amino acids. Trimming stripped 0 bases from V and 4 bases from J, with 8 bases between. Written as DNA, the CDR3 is TGTGCCAGCAGCGTAGGTCTGGGTTACGAGCAGTACTTC. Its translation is CASSVGLGYEQYF.

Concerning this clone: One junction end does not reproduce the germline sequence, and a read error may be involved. The CDR3 loop reads CASSDGLAVVF. The CDR3, as DNA: TGTGCCAGCAGTGATGGCCTAGCGGTAGTCTTC. The J gene is TRBJ2-1, the V gene TRBV6-4; 7 bases agree with TRBD2. Looked up from germline, CDR1 is MRHNA and CDR2 is SNTAGT. CDR3 length equals 11 residues.

The CDR3 coding sequence is TGTGCCAGCTCACCCTACACCCCCGTTAACACTGAAGCTTTCTTT. It translates to CASSPYTPVNTEAFF. V usage is TRBV18 and J usage is TRBJ1-1; D is unresolved. Germline V gene lookup returns CDR1 KGHSH and CDR2 LQKENI. The CDR3 is made up of 15 amino acids. The ends were cut back, 3 bases at V and 2 bases at J, with 13 bases in the middle.

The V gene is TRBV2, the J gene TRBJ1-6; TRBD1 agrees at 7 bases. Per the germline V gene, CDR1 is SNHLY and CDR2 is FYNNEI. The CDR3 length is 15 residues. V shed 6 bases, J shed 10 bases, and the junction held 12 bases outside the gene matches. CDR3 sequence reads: CASRTQGTEGSPLHF. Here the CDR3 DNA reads TGTGCCAGCAGGACACAGGGGACTGAGGGATCACCCCTCCACTTT.

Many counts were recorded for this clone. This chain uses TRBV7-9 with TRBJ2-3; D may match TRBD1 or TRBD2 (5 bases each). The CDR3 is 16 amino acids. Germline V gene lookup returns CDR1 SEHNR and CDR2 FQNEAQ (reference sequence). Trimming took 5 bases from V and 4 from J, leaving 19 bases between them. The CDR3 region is CASSRKTRDDADTQYF. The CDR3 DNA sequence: TGTGCCAGCAGCCGCAAAACCAGGGACGACGCAGATACGCAGTATTTT.

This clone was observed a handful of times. The CDR3 DNA is TGCGCCAGCAGACCCGACCCGGGACAGAGTTCTTCACCCCTCCACTTT. It codes for CASRPDPGQSSSPLHF. This chain links TRBV5-1 with TRBJ1-6, with 7 nucleotides matching TRBD1. With V trimmed by 5 bases and J by 9 bases, 14 bases remained unmatched. CDR1 and CDR2 from the germline V gene are SGHRS and YFSETQ. The CDR3 spans 16 residues.

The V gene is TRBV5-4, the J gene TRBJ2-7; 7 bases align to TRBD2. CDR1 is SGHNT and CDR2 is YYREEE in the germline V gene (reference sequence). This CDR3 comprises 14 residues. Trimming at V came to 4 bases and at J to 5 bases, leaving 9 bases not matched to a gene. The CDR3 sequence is CASSLGRADNEQYF. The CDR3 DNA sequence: TGTGCCAGCAGCCTGGGGAGGGCCGACAACGAGCAGTACTTC.

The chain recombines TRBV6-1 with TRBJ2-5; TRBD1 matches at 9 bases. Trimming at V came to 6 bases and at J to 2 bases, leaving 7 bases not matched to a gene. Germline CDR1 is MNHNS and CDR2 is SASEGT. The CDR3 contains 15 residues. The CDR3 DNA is TGTGCCAGCAGCACAGGGGGCCTGGGGCAAGAGACCCAGTACTTC. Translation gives CASSTGGLGQETQYF.

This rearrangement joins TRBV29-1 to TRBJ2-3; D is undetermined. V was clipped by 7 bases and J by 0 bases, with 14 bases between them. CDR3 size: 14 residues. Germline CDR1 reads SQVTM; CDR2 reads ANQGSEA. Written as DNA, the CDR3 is TGCAGCGCCCGGGCGTTGACAAGCACAGATACGCAGTATTTT. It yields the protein CSARALTSTDTQYF.

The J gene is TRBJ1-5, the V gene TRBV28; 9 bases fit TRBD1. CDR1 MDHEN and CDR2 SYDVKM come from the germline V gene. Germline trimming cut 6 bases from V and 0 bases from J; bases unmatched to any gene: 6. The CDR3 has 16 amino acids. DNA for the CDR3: TGTGCCAGCAGGTCCGGGACAGGGAATAGCAATCAGCCCCAGCATTTT. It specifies CASRSGTGNSNQPQHF.

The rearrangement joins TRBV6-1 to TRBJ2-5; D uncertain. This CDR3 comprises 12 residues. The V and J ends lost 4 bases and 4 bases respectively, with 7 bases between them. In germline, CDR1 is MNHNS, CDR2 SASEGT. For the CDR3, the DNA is TGTGCCAGCAGTGGGGTAGGAGAGACCCAGTACTTC. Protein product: CASSGVGETQYF.

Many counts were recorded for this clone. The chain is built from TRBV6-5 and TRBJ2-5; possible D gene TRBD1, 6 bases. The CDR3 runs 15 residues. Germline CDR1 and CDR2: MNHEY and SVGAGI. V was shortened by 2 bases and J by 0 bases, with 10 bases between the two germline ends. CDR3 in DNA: TGTGCCAGCAGTTACATTGACAGGAACCAAGAGACCCAGTACTTC. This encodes CASSYIDRNQETQYF.

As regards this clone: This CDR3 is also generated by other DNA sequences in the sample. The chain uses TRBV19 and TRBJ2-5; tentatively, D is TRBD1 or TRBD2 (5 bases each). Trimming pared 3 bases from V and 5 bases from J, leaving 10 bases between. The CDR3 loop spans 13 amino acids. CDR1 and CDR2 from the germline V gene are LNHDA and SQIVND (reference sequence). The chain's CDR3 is CASSIGGFETQYF. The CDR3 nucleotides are TGTGCCAGTAGTATTGGGGGTTTCGAGACCCAGTACTTC. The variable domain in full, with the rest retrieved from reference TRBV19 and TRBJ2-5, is DGGITQSPKYLFRKEGQNVTLSCEQNLNHDAMYWYRQDPGQGLRLIYYSQIVNDFQKGDIAEGYSVSREKKESFPLTVTSAQKNPTAFYLCASSIGGFETQYFGPGTRLLVL.

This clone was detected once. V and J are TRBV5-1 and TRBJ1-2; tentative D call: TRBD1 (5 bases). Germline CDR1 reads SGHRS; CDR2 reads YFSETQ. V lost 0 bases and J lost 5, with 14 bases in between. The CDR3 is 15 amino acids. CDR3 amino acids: CASSLAREGLYGYTF. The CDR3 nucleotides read TGCGCCAGCAGCTTGGCCAGGGAGGGTCTGTATGGCTACACCTTC.

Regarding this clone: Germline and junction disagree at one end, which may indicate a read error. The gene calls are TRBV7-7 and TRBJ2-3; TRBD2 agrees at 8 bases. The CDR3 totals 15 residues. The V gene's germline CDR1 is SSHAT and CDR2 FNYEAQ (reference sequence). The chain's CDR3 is CASSIGLASTDTQYF. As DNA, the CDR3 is TGTGCTAGCAGCATCGGACTAGCCAGCACAGATACGCAGTATTTT.

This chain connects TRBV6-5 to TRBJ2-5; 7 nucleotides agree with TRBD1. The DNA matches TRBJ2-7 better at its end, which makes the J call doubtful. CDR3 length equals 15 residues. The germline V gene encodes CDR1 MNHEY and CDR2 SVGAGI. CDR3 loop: CASSSTGTASYEQYF. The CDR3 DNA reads TGTGCCAGCAGTTCAACCGGGACAGCGTCCTACGAGCAGTACTTC.

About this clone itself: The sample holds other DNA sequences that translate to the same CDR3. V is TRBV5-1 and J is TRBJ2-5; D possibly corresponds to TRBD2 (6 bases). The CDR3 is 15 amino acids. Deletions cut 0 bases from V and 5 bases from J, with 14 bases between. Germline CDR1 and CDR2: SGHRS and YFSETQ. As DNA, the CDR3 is TGCGCCAGCAGCTTGGCCGGCGGGGACGGGGAGACCCAGTACTTC. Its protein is CASSLAGGDGETQYF.

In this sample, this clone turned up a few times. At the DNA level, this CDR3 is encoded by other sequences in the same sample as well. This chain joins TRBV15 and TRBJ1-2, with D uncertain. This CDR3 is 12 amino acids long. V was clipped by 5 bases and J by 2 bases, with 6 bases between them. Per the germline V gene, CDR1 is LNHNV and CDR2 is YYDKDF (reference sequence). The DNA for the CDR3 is TGTGCCACCAGCGGATCGAACTATGGCTACACCTTC. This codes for CATSGSNYGYTF.

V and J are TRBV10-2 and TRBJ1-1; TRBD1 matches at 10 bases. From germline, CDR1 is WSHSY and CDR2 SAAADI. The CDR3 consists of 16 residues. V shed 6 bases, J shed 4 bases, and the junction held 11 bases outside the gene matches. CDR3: CASRRGDRGDSTEAFF. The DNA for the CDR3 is TGCGCCAGCAGGAGGGGGGACAGGGGAGATAGCACTGAAGCTTTCTTT.

The CDR3 nucleotides read TGTGCCAGCAGCTTAGTCTCGGGGGGAGGCGAGACCCAGTACTTC. It specifies CASSLVSGGGETQYF. The chain joins TRBV7-2 to TRBJ2-5; 7 bases are shared with TRBD2. The CDR3 is made up of 15 amino acids. Trimming took 1 base from V and 5 from J; bases not matched to a gene: 7. Germline V gives CDR1 SGHTA, CDR2 FQGNSA.